The rows below give T cell receptor beta chains drawn from one sample of a study of tumor-infiltrating lymphocytes in primary liver carcinoma. A single record per CDR3 protein comes from TCRdb applying MiXCR to the multiplex PCR reads. Among fewer than 250,000 distinct CDR3 sequences listed, less than 65% were seen once. The specimen sequenced was peripheral blood. These receptors all stem from a woman aged 55-75 years with primary liver carcinoma and hepatitis B virus infection. The CDR3 runs from the conserved cysteine through the conserved F or W. A D gene is named only where the DNA matches it firmly. Rows give clone size only sometimes, using once, few, many, or a class for an expanded clone.

V gene	J gene	clone size	D gene	CDR3 DNA	CDR3 protein
TRBV2	TRBJ2-1	NA	TRBD2	TGTGCCAGCACAGGGGCTAGCGGGAAAAAGTTCTTC	CASTGASGKKFF
TRBV5-1	TRBJ2-5	few	NA	TGCGCCAGCAGCCAGCTAATGGTGGAAGTAATGCAGACCCAGTACTTC	CASSQLMVEVMQTQYF
TRBV5-1	TRBJ2-1	NA	TRBD2	TGCGCCAGCAGCTTGGGCGGCGGGAGCTTCTACAATGAGCAGTTCTTC	CASSLGGGSFYNEQFF
TRBV6-5	TRBJ2-2	NA	TRBD2	TGTGCCAGCAGTTCGACTAGCGGGATGGCCTGGTGCACCGGGGAGCTGTTTTTT	CASSSTSGMAWCTGELFF
TRBV6-6	TRBJ2-1	NA	TRBD2	TGTACAAGCAGTGGGACTAGCGGGAGGGTTGGATCCTACAATGAGCAGTTCTTC	CTSSGTSGRVGSYNEQFF
TRBV11-3	TRBJ2-2	once	TRBD1	TGTGCCAGCAGCTCAGGGGCCGGGACAGGGAAAACCGGGAAGCTGTTATTT	CASSSGAGTGKTGKLLF
TRBV28	TRBJ2-7	NA	NA	TGTGCCAGCAGTCCAACAGAGATGAGCTCCTACGCGCAGTACTTC	CASSPTEMSSYAQYF
TRBV5-6	TRBJ2-1	few	NA	TGTGCCGGCAGCTTATACAATGAGCAGTTCTTC	CAGSLYNEQFF
TRBV11-2	TRBJ1-1	many	NA	TGTGCCAGCAGCCCCCACGGGTTGGTCACTGAAGCTTTCTTT	CASSPHGLVTEAFF
TRBV6-5	TRBJ1-1	NA	TRBD1	TGTGCCAGCAGTAGGACAGGGGAAACAGAAGCTTTCTTT	CASSRTGETEAFF
TRBV6-1	TRBJ2-2	few	TRBD2	TGTGCCAGCACTAGCGGGAGGGACACCGGGGAGCTGTTTTTT	CASTSGRDTGELFF
TRBV5-1	TRBJ1-1	few	NA	TGCGCCAGCAGCTTCTCTTCCCTTGGGGACACTGAAGCTTTCTTT	CASSFSSLGDTEAFF
TRBV6-1	TRBJ2-5	many	TRBD1	TGTGCCAGCAGTTTTTTTGACAGGGGGAGTCGAGAGACCCAGTACTTC	CASSFFDRGSRETQYF
TRBV10-1	TRBJ2-3	NA	TRBD2	TGCTCCGGCAGTGGACTAGCGGGAGGCACAGATACGCAGTATTTT	CSGSGLAGGTDTQYF
TRBV29-1	TRBJ2-5	NA	TRBD1	TGCAGCGTTAGGGGGCCGAAGGGAGAGACCCAGTACTTC	CSVRGPKGETQYF
TRBV6-5	TRBJ2-1	NA	NA	TGTGCCAGCATCCGGGTCCTCAACAATGAGCAGTTCTTC	CASIRVLNNEQFF
TRBV5-4	TRBJ2-1	NA	TRBD2	TGTGCCAGCAGCTCGAGCGGGAGGGGGGGCAATGAGCAGTTCTTC	CASSSSGRGGNEQFF
TRBV11-2	TRBJ1-1	NA	TRBD1	TGTGCCAGCAACTCAGTCCTCCAGGTATGGACAGGAGGGACTGAAGCTTTCTTT	CASNSVLQVWTGGTEAFF
TRBV12-3/TRBV12-4	TRBJ2-6	NA	TRBD1	TGTGCCAGCACTTTTGCTCCCCAGGGGGCTGGGGCCAACGTCCTGACTTTC	CASTFAPQGAGANVLTF
TRBV5-1	TRBJ2-1	few	TRBD2	TGCGCCAGCAGCTCAGAGGGACTAGCCGATATCAGCAATGAGCAGTTCTTC	CASSSEGLADISNEQFF
TRBV5-5	TRBJ2-7	NA	NA	TGTGCCAGCAACCCAGGACCGCTTAGGAGCTCCTACGAGCAGTACTTC	CASNPGPLRSSYEQYF
TRBV6-5	TRBJ2-6	many	NA	TGTGCCAGCAGTAGATTACGGATCAACTCTGGGGCCAACGTCCTGACTTTC	CASSRLRINSGANVLTF
TRBV11-2	TRBJ2-1	NA	TRBD2	TGTGCCAGCAGCGTGACTAGCGGGAGTACCAATGAGCAGTTCTTC	CASSVTSGSTNEQFF
TRBV29-1	TRBJ2-1	NA	NA	TGCAGCGCCCCGTGGCGCAATAAGCAGTTCTTC	CSAPWRNKQFF
TRBV7-2	TRBJ2-7	NA	TRBD2	TGTGCCAGCAGCTTTGGGGGAGCTAGCGGCTACGAGCAGTACTTC	CASSFGGASGYEQYF
TRBV5-1	TRBJ2-7	many	TRBD1	TGCGCCAGCAGCTTCCTGGACGACAGGGTTGGCGAGCAGTACTTC	CASSFLDDRVGEQYF
TRBV11-2	TRBJ1-2	NA	TRBD1	TGTGCCAGCAGCACTACGACAGGGAGGGTGCACTATGGCTACATCTTC	CASSTTTGRVHYGYIF
TRBV11-2	TRBJ1-5	NA	TRBD1	TGTGCCAGCAGCTTAGGAGGTGCAGGGGGCCGACAGCCCCGGCATTTT	CASSLGGAGGRQPRHF
TRBV11-2	TRBJ2-4	NA	NA	TGTGCCAGCAGCTTAGTTTCGAACATTCAGTGCTTC	CASSLVSNIQCF
TRBV29-1	TRBJ1-2	many	NA	TGCAGCGTTTACGGAACGGGAGTCGGCTACACCTTC	CSVYGTGVGYTF
TRBV7-9	TRBJ2-5	NA	TRBD2	TGTGCCAGCAGCACAATAGCGGGAGGCGGGGAGACCCTGTACTTC	CASSTIAGGGETLYF
TRBV12-3/TRBV12-4	TRBJ1-6	NA	NA	TGTGCCAGCAGTCGTCGACATGGGGGAAATCCACCCCTCCACTTT	CASSRRHGGNPPLHF
TRBV14	TRBJ2-4	NA	NA	TGCGCCAGCAGCCAGCATACGGTAGCCAATAACATTCAGTACTTC	CASSQHTVANNIQYF
TRBV6-6	TRBJ2-7	NA	TRBD1	TGTGCCAGCAGCGAGACAGGGGAGGCCTACGAGCAGTACTTC	CASSETGEAYEQYF
TRBV5-6	TRBJ2-3	many	NA	TGTGCCAGCAACTCGCCGGGACTTCCCGACACAGATACGCAGTATTTT	CASNSPGLPDTDTQYF
TRBV5-1	TRBJ2-7	once	NA	TGCGCCAGCAGCTCCCCGGGGGTCGGGTCCTACGGGCAGTACTTC	CASSSPGVGSYGQYF
TRBV5-6	TRBJ2-5	NA	NA	TGTGCCAGCAGCTTTCCCCAGGGAGCGGTAAAAGAGACCCAGTACTTC	CASSFPQGAVKETQYF
TRBV6-5	TRBJ1-2	many	TRBD1	TGTGCCAGCAGCTCAATCGGGACAGGGGGCATCGGTGATGGCTACACCTTC	CASSSIGTGGIGDGYTF
TRBV18	TRBJ2-7	NA	NA	TGTGCCAGCTCACCAAGACATGGGGCGGTGAACGAGCAGTACTTC	CASSPRHGAVNEQYF
TRBV11-2	TRBJ1-1	NA	NA	TGTGCCAGCAGCTTAGTTGATGGTATGAACACTGAAGCTTTCTTT	CASSLVDGMNTEAFF
TRBV6-1	TRBJ2-7	NA	NA	TGTGCCAGCCACTACGCCGGGATGTACGAGCACTACTTC	CASHYAGMYEHYF
TRBV5-6	TRBJ2-7	NA	TRBD1	TGTGCCAGCAGCCTTCGGACAGGTAGAACCTACGAGCAGTACTTC	CASSLRTGRTYEQYF
TRBV5-4	TRBJ1-1	NA	TRBD1	TGTGCCAGCAGCATGGCTTTACGGACGGACAGGAAAGCTTTCTTT	CASSMALRTDRKAFF
TRBV5-6	TRBJ2-1	NA	NA	TGTGTCAACAGCCGATACTGGCGGCCAGTCCATGTGAACAATGAGCAGTTCTTC	CVNSRYWRPVHVNNEQFF
TRBV11-2	TRBJ2-4	NA	NA	TGTGCCAGCAGCTTAAGTCGAGTGGGAGTTCGTTTTGCAAAAAACATTCAGTACTTC	CASSLSRVGVRFAKNIQYF
TRBV11-2	TRBJ2-5	NA	TRBD1	TGTGCCAGCAGCAAGGGACAGCCCTCCTACGAGCAGTATTTC	CASSKGQPSYEQYF